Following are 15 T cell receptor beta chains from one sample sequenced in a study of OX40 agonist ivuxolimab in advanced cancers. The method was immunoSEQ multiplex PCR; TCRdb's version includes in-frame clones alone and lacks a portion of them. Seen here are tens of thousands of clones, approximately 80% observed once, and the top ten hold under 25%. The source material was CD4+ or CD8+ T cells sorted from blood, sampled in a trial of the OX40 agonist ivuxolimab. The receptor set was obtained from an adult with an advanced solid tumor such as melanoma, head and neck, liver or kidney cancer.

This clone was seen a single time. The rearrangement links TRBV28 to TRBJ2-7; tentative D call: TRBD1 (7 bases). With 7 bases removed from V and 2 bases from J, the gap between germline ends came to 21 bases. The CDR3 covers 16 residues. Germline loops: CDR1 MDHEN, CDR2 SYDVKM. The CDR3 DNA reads TGTGCCAGCATTGGAGGGGGACAGATCATCCCCTACGAGCAGTACTTC. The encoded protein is CASIGGGQIIPYEQYF.

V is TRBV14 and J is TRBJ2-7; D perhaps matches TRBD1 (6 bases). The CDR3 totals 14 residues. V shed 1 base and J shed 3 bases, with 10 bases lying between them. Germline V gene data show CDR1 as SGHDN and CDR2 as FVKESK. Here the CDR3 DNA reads TGTGCCAGCAGCCAAGGACAGGTTTTCTACGAGCAGTACTTC. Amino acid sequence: CASSQGQVFYEQYF.

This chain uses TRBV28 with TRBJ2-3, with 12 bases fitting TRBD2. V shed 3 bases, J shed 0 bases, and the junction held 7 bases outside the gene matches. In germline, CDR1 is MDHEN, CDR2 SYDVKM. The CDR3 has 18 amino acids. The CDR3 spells CASSFTLAGGASTDTQYF. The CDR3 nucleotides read TGTGCCAGCAGTTTCACCCTAGCGGGGGGGGCTAGCACAGATACGCAGTATTTT.

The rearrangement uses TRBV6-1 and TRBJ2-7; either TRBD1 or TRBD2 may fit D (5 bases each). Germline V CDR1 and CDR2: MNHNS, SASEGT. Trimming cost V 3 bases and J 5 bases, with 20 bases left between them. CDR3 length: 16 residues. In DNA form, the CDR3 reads TGTGCCAGCAGTGACCCGACTGCCACGGGGCTACACGAGCAGTACTTC. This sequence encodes CASSDPTATGLHEQYF.

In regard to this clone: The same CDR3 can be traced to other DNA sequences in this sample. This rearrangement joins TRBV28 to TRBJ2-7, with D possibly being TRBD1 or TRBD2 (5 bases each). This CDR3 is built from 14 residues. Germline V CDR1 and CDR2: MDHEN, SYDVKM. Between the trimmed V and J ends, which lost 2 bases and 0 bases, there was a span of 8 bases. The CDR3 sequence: CASSLVGGSYEQYF. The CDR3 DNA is TGTGCCAGCAGTTTAGTTGGGGGCTCCTACGAGCAGTACTTC.

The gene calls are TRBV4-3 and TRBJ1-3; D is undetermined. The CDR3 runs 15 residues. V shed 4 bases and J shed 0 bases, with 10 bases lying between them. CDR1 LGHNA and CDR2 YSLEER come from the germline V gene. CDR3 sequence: CASSPQPGSGNTIYF. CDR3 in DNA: TGCGCCAGCAGCCCCCAGCCTGGCTCTGGAAACACCATATATTTT.

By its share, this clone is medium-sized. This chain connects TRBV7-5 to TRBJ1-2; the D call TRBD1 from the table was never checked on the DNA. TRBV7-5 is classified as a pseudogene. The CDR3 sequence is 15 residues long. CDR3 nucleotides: TGTGTCAGAAGCTCCACTGCCGGGACAAACTATGGCTACACCTTC. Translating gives CVRSSTAGTNYGYTF.

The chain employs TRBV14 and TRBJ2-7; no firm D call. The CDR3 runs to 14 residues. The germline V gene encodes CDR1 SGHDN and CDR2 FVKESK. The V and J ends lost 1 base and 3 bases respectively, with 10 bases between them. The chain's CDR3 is CASSQGGLFYEQYF. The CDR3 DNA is TGTGCCAGCAGCCAAGGGGGTTTATTCTACGAGCAGTACTTC.

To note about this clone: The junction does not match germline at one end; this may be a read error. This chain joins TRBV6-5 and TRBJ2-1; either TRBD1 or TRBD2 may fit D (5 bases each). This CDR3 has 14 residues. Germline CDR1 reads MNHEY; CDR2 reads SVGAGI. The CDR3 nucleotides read TGCGCCAGCAGTAGCGACAGATTATACAATGAGCAGTTCTTC. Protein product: CASSSDRLYNEQFF.

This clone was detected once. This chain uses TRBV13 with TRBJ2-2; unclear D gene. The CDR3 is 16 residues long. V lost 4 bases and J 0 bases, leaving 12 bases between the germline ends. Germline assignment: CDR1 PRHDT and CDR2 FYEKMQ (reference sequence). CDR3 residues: CASSSVLYANTGELFF. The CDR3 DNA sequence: TGTGCCAGCAGCTCCGTGCTTTACGCGAACACCGGGGAGCTGTTTTTT.

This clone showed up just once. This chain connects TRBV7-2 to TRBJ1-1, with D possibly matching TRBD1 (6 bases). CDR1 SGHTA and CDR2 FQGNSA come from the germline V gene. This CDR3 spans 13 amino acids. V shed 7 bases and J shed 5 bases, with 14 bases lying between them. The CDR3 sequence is CASNIAGVTEAFF. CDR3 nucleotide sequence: TGTGCCAGCAACATCGCAGGGGTAACTGAAGCTTTCTTT.

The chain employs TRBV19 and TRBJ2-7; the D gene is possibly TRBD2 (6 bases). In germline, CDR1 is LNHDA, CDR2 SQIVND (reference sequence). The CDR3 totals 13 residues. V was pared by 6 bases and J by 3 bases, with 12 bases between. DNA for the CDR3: TGTGCCAGTAGCCCACTGGGGGGCTACGAGCAGTACTTC. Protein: CASSPLGGYEQYF.

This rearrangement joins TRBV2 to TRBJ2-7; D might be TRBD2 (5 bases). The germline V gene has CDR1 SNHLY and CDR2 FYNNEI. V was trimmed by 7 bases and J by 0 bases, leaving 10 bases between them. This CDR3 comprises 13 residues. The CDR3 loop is CASNGDSSYEQYF. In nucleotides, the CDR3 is TGTGCCAGCAACGGGGATAGCTCCTACGAGCAGTACTTC.

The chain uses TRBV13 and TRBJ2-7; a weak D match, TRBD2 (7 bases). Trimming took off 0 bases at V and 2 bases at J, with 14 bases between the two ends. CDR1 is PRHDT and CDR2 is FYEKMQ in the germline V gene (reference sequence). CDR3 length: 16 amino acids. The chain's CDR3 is CASSLGLGGGTYEQYF. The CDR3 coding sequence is TGTGCCAGCAGCTTAGGCCTTGGGGGGGGCACCTACGAGCAGTACTTC.

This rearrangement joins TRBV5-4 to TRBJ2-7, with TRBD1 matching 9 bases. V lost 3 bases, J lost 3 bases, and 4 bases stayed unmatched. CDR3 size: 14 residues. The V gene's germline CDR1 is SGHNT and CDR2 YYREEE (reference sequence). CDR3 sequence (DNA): TGTGCCAGCAGCTCGTCGGGACAGGGCTACGAGCAGTACTTC. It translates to CASSSSGQGYEQYF. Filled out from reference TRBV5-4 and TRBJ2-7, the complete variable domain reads ETGVTQSPTHLIKTRGQQVTLRCSSQSGHNTVSWYQQALGQGPQFIFQYYREEENGRGNFPPRFSGLQFPNYSSELNVNALELDDSALYLCASSSSGQGYEQYFGPGTRLTVT.